The source of this T cell receptor beta chain is a study of control samples from healthy donors and cancer patients. Trimming stripped 1 base from V and 5 bases from J, with 11 bases between. Germline V gene lookup returns CDR1 SGHVS and CDR2 FNYEAQ. The CDR3 is made up of 14 amino acids. Sequenced by immunoSEQ multiplex PCR; TCRdb stores in-frame clones only, minus some. The top ten hold roughly 14% of the sample, which has approximately 80,000 clones, 91% seen once. Sequencing was carried out using blood. The chain is built from TRBV7-6 and TRBJ2-5; the D is unclear. This sequence was found in a man younger than 40 in good health. CDR3 sequence (DNA): TGTGCCAGCAGCTTAGAGGCCCGCCGGGAGACCCAGTACTTC. Its protein is CASSLEARRETQYF.